The TCR beta chain described here comes from a study of T cells in Graves' hyperthyroidism and ophthalmopathy. Stable Graves' hyperthyroidism denoted no ophthalmopathy progression over 18 months. It was 8 to 10 ml of fresh peripheral blood that supplied the PBMCs. Authors of the study amplified TCR beta CDR3 regions from RNA transcripts. First-round RT-PCR targeting the TCR CDR3 was performed with the HTBI primer set. In TCRdb, the multiplex PCR reads were re-called with MiXCR into one record per CDR3 protein. The repertoire consists of 500,000 to 700,000 distinct CDR3 sequences, with 16% occurring once and the leading ten covering around 18%. There are many counts of this clonotype. The antigen is undetermined. Study-wide findings and caveats: The model identified upcoming ophthalmopathy a median 6.5 months ahead of onset. Clonotypes that were expanded in thyroid above 0.001 mostly appeared in blood too.

Sequenced: blood. The sequence was collected from a woman younger than 35 with Graves' hyperthyroidism.

The CDR3 nucleotides are TGTGCCAGCAATGAGAGGGGCAGCTCTGGGGCCAACGTCCTGACTTTC. As protein: CASNERGSSGANVLTF. The V and J genes are TRBV6-1 and TRBJ2-6; D tentatively reads TRBD1 or TRBD2 (5 bases each). CDR3 length: 16 amino acids. Looked up from germline, CDR1 is MNHNS and CDR2 is SASEGT. V lost 7 bases to trimming and J lost 0 bases, with 13 bases between them.